The 27 T cell receptor beta chains in this list originate from one sample, sequenced in a study of regulatory T cells in long-lasting Graves disease. The sample's time point: persistent/refractory GD, antithyroid drugs over 5 years with positive TRAb. Researchers made the TCR library from RNA that was extracted from PBMCs. For TCR beta, libraries came from iRepertoire HTBI primers and Arm-PCR of CDR3 regions. TCRdb used MiXCR to reprocess the multiplex PCR reads, holding one entry per CDR3 protein. The sample has 450,000 or so distinct CDR3 sequences, under 25% seen once. The source was peripheral blood mononuclear cells (PBMCs), collected when the disease was refractory, from a patient treated with antithyroid drugs. The receptors derive from a female donor with Graves disease.

The CDR3 nucleotides are TGTGCCAGCAGCTCTTCAGTCCCGGGACAGGGAAGGGGCCCCTCTGGAAACACCATATATTTT. Translation: CASSSSVPGQGRGPSGNTIYF. The chain links TRBV7-9 to TRBJ1-3; 9 bases agree with TRBD1. Trimming at V came to 4 bases and at J to 0 bases, leaving 19 bases not matched to a gene. CDR1 and CDR2 (germline): SEHNR, FQNEAQ (reference sequence). The CDR3 totals 21 residues.

This clonotype was counted at least ten times. The chain carries TRBV10-3 and TRBJ2-5; maybe TRBD2 (6 bases). The CDR3 is 13 residues long. Between the trimmed V and J ends, which lost 10 bases and 5 bases, there was a span of 17 bases. Germline CDR1 reads ENHRY; CDR2 reads SYGVKD. CDR3 sequence reads: CATLGGPGETQYF. Here the CDR3 DNA reads TGTGCCACCCTAGGAGGGCCGGGGGAGACCCAGTACTTC.

This chain connects TRBV7-2 to TRBJ1-2; D might be TRBD1 (5 bases). V dropped 3 bases and J dropped 6 bases, with 11 bases sitting between them. CDR1 is SGHTA, CDR2 FQGNSA, per germline. CDR3 size: 13 residues. The CDR3: CASSFRSRDGYTF. The CDR3 nucleotides are TGTGCCAGCAGCTTCCGATCCAGGGATGGCTACACCTTC.

This chain joins TRBV20-1 and TRBJ2-7, with D perhaps matching TRBD1 or TRBD2 (5 bases each). With 5 bases removed from V and 0 bases from J, the gap between germline ends came to 17 bases. Germline V lookup: CDR1 DFQATT, CDR2 SNEGSKA (reference sequence). The CDR3 sequence is 15 residues long. CDR3 in amino acids: CSAPFGATISYEQYF. For the CDR3, the DNA is TGCAGTGCTCCGTTCGGGGCCACGATCTCCTACGAGCAGTACTTC.

This clonotype was observed many times. The chain employs TRBV28 and TRBJ1-6; TRBD1 might be the D (5 bases). The germline V gene encodes CDR1 MDHEN and CDR2 SYDVKM. V was shortened by 6 bases and J by 2 bases, with 8 bases between the two germline ends. The CDR3 length is 14 residues. The CDR3 spells CASRGPPYNSPLHF. For the CDR3, the DNA is TGTGCCAGCAGGGGACCGCCCTATAATTCACCCCTCCACTTT. Based on the CDR3 plus reference TRBV28 and TRBJ1-6, the full variable domain is DVKVTQSSRYLVKRTGEKVFLECVQDMDHENMFWYRQDPGLGLRLIYFSYDVKMKEKGDIPEGYSVSREKKERFSLILESASTNQTSMYLCASRGPPYNSPLHFGNGTRLTVT.

This sequence joins TRBV28 and TRBJ2-3, with D maybe TRBD1 (8 bases). This CDR3 is 16 amino acids long. Per germline, CDR1 MDHEN and CDR2 SYDVKM. The ends were cut back, 6 bases at V and 4 bases at J, with 20 bases in the middle. Here the CDR3 reads CASRPITGGRADTQYF. The CDR3 DNA follows: TGTGCCAGCAGGCCTATCACAGGGGGGAGGGCAGATACGCAGTATTTT.

This chain uses TRBV25-1 with TRBJ2-1, with 7 bases matching TRBD2. With 4 bases clipped from V and 8 bases from J, the junction kept 8 bases outside the gene matches. CDR3 size: 14 residues. The germline V gene encodes CDR1 MGHDK and CDR2 SYGVNS. The CDR3, as DNA: TGTGCCAGCAGTGTTTCGGGGAGGGGCGATGAGCAGTTCTTC. It yields the protein CASSVSGRGDEQFF.

This clonotype has ten or more counts. The rearrangement joins TRBV18 to TRBJ2-5, with D perhaps TRBD1 or TRBD2 (6 bases each). CDR3 size: 14 residues. Germline values: CDR1 KGHSH, CDR2 LQKENI. The V end was cut by 3 bases, the J end by 5 bases, with 13 bases between. The CDR3 nucleotides read TGTGCCAGCTCACCGAGGGGGAGGAAGGAGACCCAGTACTTC. Protein product: CASSPRGRKETQYF.

This clonotype was counted many times. This chain connects TRBV6-5 to TRBJ1-2; D is possibly TRBD1 (5 bases). The CDR3 contains 14 residues. Germline V lookup: CDR1 MNHEY, CDR2 SVGAGI. V was trimmed by 0 bases and J by 8 bases, leaving 13 bases between them. CDR3 DNA: TGTGCCAGCAGTTACTCTACGGGGGTGGGAGGCTACACCTTC. This encodes CASSYSTGVGGYTF.

J is TRBJ1-2 and V is TRBV5-5; the match to TRBD1 covers 8 bases. Germline V gene data show CDR1 as SGHKS and CDR2 as YYEKEE (reference sequence). This CDR3 comprises 17 residues. V shed 0 bases, J shed 3 bases, and the junction held 10 bases outside the gene matches. The CDR3 DNA reads as TGTGCCAGCAGCTTGGTCAGCCAGGGGGCAGCGGACTATGGCTACACCTTC. It is translated as CASSLVSQGAADYGYTF. Filled out from reference TRBV5-5 and TRBJ1-2, the complete variable domain reads DAGVTQSPTHLIKTRGQQVTLRCSPISGHKSVSWYQQVLGQGPQFIFQYYEKEERGRGNFPDRFSARQFPNYSSELNVNALLLGDSALYLCASSLVSQGAADYGYTFGSGTRLTVV.

This chain joins TRBV30 and TRBJ1-1, with a possible D match to TRBD1 (5 bases). From germline, CDR1 is GTSNPN and CDR2 SVGIG (reference sequence). The V gene lost 6 bases and the J gene lost 1 base, with 9 bases spanning the gap. The CDR3 has 12 residues. The CDR3 DNA is TGTGCCTGCAGGGTTTCGAACACTGAAGCTTTCTTT. Encoded protein: CACRVSNTEAFF. The full variable domain, completed using reference TRBV30 and TRBJ1-1, is SQTIHQWPATLVQPVGSPLSLECTVEGTSNPNLYWYRQAAGRGLQLLFYSVGIGQISSEVPQNLSASRPQDRQFILSSKKLLLSDSGFYLCACRVSNTEAFFGQGTRLTVV.

The gene calls are TRBV29-1 and TRBJ2-3; TRBD2 is a possible D gene (5 bases). The V end was cut by 0 bases, the J end by 5 bases, with 12 bases between. Germline values: CDR1 SQVTM, CDR2 ANQGSEA. There are 14 residues in the CDR3. CDR3 amino acids: CSVEELLAGDTQYF. The CDR3 nucleotides read TGCAGCGTTGAAGAACTGCTAGCAGGAGATACGCAGTATTTT.

This clonotype is a singleton in its sample. The J gene is TRBJ1-5, the V gene TRBV6-2 or TRBV6-3; D unresolved. The CDR3 has 17 residues. Germline loops: CDR1 MNHEY, CDR2 SVGEGT. The V and J ends lost 3 bases and 3 bases respectively, with 18 bases between them. CDR3 sequence (DNA): TGTGCCAGCAGTTATATCCACCCCGGTATCAACAATCAGCCCCAGCATTTT. This gives the protein CASSYIHPGINNQPQHF.

This clonotype was found many times. V gene TRBV12-5 combines with J gene TRBJ1-2; D perhaps matches TRBD1 (5 bases). CDR1 is LGHNT, CDR2 FRNRAP, per germline. V lost 10 bases to trimming and J lost 3 bases, with 12 bases between them. The CDR3 length is 12 residues. The CDR3 sequence: CANGTLDYGYTF. In DNA form, the CDR3 reads TGTGCTAACGGGACCTTGGACTATGGCTACACCTTC.

The chain couples TRBV27 to TRBJ2-4; D perhaps matches TRBD1 (8 bases). Trimming took 7 bases from V and 9 from J, leaving 13 bases between them. The CDR3 extends over 12 amino acids. Germline V gene sequence: CDR1 MNHEY, CDR2 SMNVEV (reference sequence). CDR3 sequence reads: CASTTGGGIQYF. DNA for the CDR3: TGTGCCAGCACTACAGGGGGGGGCATTCAGTACTTC.

This clonotype occurred a few times. This rearrangement joins TRBV7-9 to TRBJ2-5; 12 bases line up with TRBD2. CDR3 length equals 20 residues. Germline loops: CDR1 SEHNR, CDR2 FQNEAQ (reference sequence). Trimming cost V 2 bases and J 4 bases; bases outside gene matches: 17. The chain's CDR3 is CASSLPARLAGESRGETQYF. The CDR3 nucleotides read TGTGCCAGCAGCTTACCGGCCAGACTAGCGGGAGAGAGTAGGGGAGAGACCCAGTACTTC.

This clonotype came up many times. The chain links TRBV7-9 to TRBJ1-1, with 11 bases aligning to TRBD1. The CDR3 extends over 18 amino acids. Germline values: CDR1 SEHNR, CDR2 FQNEAQ (reference sequence). V shed 5 bases, J shed 4 bases, and the junction held 15 bases outside the gene matches. Here the CDR3 reads CASSPIVLTGTGGTEAFF. In nucleotides, the CDR3 is TGTGCCAGCAGCCCAATTGTCCTCACCGGGACAGGGGGCACTGAAGCTTTCTTT.

CDR3 amino acids: CASSSGQGANEQYF. The CDR3 coding sequence is TGCGCCAGCAGCTCTGGACAGGGGGCGAACGAGCAGTACTTC. The chain couples TRBV5-1 to TRBJ2-7, with 11 positions matching TRBD1. Trimming removed 3 bases from V and 5 bases from J; junction bases left unmatched: 4. The CDR3 is made up of 14 amino acids. Germline CDR1 reads SGHRS; CDR2 reads YFSETQ.

This clonotype has only one observation. The chain carries TRBV3-1 and TRBJ2-2, with D possibly matching TRBD1 (5 bases). This CDR3 spans 17 amino acids. CDR1 is LGHDT and CDR2 is YNNKEL in the germline V gene (reference sequence). Trimming took 4 bases from V and 4 from J, leaving 19 bases between them. CDR3 sequence: CASSPPPGSVSTGELFF. In DNA form, the CDR3 reads TGTGCCAGCAGCCCACCCCCAGGGTCGGTTAGCACCGGGGAGCTGTTTTTT.

This clonotype is a singleton in its sample. The rearrangement uses TRBV19 and TRBJ2-2; 13 nucleotides align to TRBD2. The CDR3 consists of 18 residues. Germline loops: CDR1 LNHDA, CDR2 SQIVND (reference sequence). V shed 5 bases and J 4 bases; nucleotides not matched to a gene: 10. As DNA, the CDR3 is TGTGCCAGTAGTTTCACCTCCGGGACTAGCGGGACCACCGGGGAGCTGTTTTTT. Translation: CASSFTSGTSGTTGELFF.

This clonotype was counted at least ten times. This sequence joins TRBV4-3 and TRBJ1-2; D is unresolved. The CDR3 loop spans 15 amino acids. Looked up from germline, CDR1 is LGHNA and CDR2 is YSLEER. V lost 0 bases to trimming and J lost 5 bases, with 13 bases between them. The CDR3 DNA is TGCGCCAGCAGCCAAGATGCAGGTGGAAGTTATGGCTACACCTTC. Its translation is CASSQDAGGSYGYTF.

This clonotype appeared many times. The chain combines TRBV28 with TRBJ2-5, with D unresolved. Germline CDR1 and CDR2: MDHEN and SYDVKM. The CDR3 consists of 13 residues. Trimming left V 2 bases short and J 4 bases short, with 8 bases between. This CDR3 is CASSLEVGETQYF. CDR3 sequence (DNA): TGTGCCAGCAGTTTAGAGGTAGGAGAGACCCAGTACTTC.

This clonotype was counted a few times. The chain joins TRBV5-1 to TRBJ2-5; D is unresolved. Per germline, CDR1 SGHRS and CDR2 YFSETQ. V was cut by 5 bases and J by 4 bases, with 12 bases left in between. The CDR3 consists of 13 residues. For the CDR3, the DNA is TGCGCCAGCAGAGGCGATAGCAGAGAGACCCAGTACTTC. Its translation is CASRGDSRETQYF.

The chain links TRBV20-1 to TRBJ2-7; D could derive from TRBD1 or TRBD2 (5 bases each). There are 13 residues in the CDR3. Germline V gives CDR1 DFQATT, CDR2 SNEGSKA (reference sequence). Here the CDR3 reads CSPRDVLSYEQYF. The CDR3 DNA reads TGCAGCCCCCGGGACGTCCTCTCCTACGAGCAGTACTTC.

This clonotype was seen many times. The chain uses TRBV15 and TRBJ1-4; the D gene is possibly TRBD1 (6 bases). The CDR3 spans 16 residues. Germline V gene lookup returns CDR1 LNHNV and CDR2 YYDKDF (reference sequence). V was cut by 5 bases and J by 7 bases, with 20 bases left in between. CDR3: CATSSRGRGHGEKLFF. The CDR3 DNA follows: TGTGCCACCAGCTCCCGAGGCAGGGGTCATGGTGAAAAACTGTTTTTT. The variable domain in full, completed from reference TRBV15 and TRBJ1-4, reads DAMVIQNPRYQVTQFGKPVTLSCSQTLNHNVMYWYQQKSSQAPKLLFHYYDKDFNNEADTPDNFQSRRPNTSFCFLDIRSPGLGDTAMYLCATSSRGRGHGEKLFFGSGTQLSVL.

There are many counts of this clonotype. This chain joins TRBV7-2 and TRBJ2-2; D is ambiguous. V lost 5 bases to trimming and J lost 7 bases, with 11 bases between them. The CDR3 spans 13 residues. The germline V gene encodes CDR1 SGHTA and CDR2 FQGNSA. The CDR3 spells CASSQTLGGELFF. In DNA, the CDR3 is TGTGCCAGCAGCCAGACCTTGGGCGGGGAGCTGTTTTTT.

The V and J genes are TRBV9 and TRBJ1-2; no clear D gene. V dropped 0 bases and J dropped 0 bases, with 9 bases sitting between them. Germline CDR1 SGDLS, CDR2 YYNGEE. The CDR3 contains 15 residues. CDR3 coding DNA: TGTGCCAGCAGCGTAGACCACAGCCCTAACTATGGCTACACCTTC. Amino acids: CASSVDHSPNYGYTF.